This entry lists 7 T cell receptor beta chains sequenced from one sample in a study of T cells in Graves' hyperthyroidism and ophthalmopathy. Researchers amplified the TCR beta CDR3 regions from RNA transcripts. TCR CDR3 regions were first amplified by RT-PCR with HTBI primers. Using its own MiXCR run on the multiplex PCR reads, TCRdb lists one record per CDR3 protein. Among roughly 420,000 distinct CDR3 sequences, roughly 14% were seen once, and the ten largest hold approximately 14%. Sequenced material: blood. These receptors all stem from a woman younger than 35 with Graves' hyperthyroidism.

The table lists this clonotype with many counts. The chain carries TRBV7-8 and TRBJ2-1, with D perhaps matching TRBD2 (6 bases). The CDR3 covers 16 residues. Trimming left V 5 bases short and J 4 bases short, with 18 bases between. Germline V gene data show CDR1 as SGHVS and CDR2 as FQNEAQ. The DNA for the CDR3 is TGTGCCAGCAGCCCCAAGGGCGGCGGGGAATACAATGAGCAGTTCTTC. Translating gives CASSPKGGGEYNEQFF.

In this sample, this clonotype turned up many times. This rearrangement joins TRBV6-5 to TRBJ1-6; D uncertain. Germline loops: CDR1 MNHEY, CDR2 SVGAGI. V was clipped by 0 bases and J by 7 bases, with 13 bases between them. The CDR3 length is 16 residues. This chain's CDR3 is CASSYSVEARNSPLHF. The CDR3 nucleotides read TGTGCCAGCAGTTACTCGGTTGAGGCCCGGAATTCACCCCTCCACTTT.

This clonotype appeared a few times. This chain joins TRBV4-3 and TRBJ2-3; D is unclear. Germline-derived CDR1 and CDR2 are LGHNA and YSLEER. The V end was cut by 0 bases, the J end by 5 bases, with 15 bases between. The CDR3 is made up of 16 amino acids. CDR3 loop: CASSQDKFSPGDTQYF. The CDR3 region has the DNA TGCGCCAGCAGCCAAGATAAGTTTTCCCCTGGAGATACGCAGTATTTT.

V usage is TRBV10-3 and J usage is TRBJ2-3; D may be TRBD2 (5 bases). With 3 bases removed from V and 5 bases from J, the gap between germline ends came to 9 bases. This CDR3 spans 13 amino acids. Looked up from germline, CDR1 is ENHRY and CDR2 is SYGVKD. DNA for the CDR3: TGTGCCATCAGTGATGGAGGTAGAGATACGCAGTATTTT. It codes for CAISDGGRDTQYF.

The chain uses TRBV6-2 or TRBV6-3 and TRBJ1-2, with 7 bases lining up with TRBD1. The germline V gene encodes CDR1 MNHEY and CDR2 SVGEGT. The junction had 12 bases not matched to a gene; V was cut back by 0 bases and J by 8 bases. The CDR3 has 16 residues. This CDR3 is CASSYSWDRGAEGYTF. DNA of the CDR3: TGTGCCAGCAGTTACTCCTGGGACAGAGGGGCGGAGGGCTACACCTTC.

The V gene is TRBV20-1, the J gene TRBJ2-3, with 13 bases that match TRBD2. CDR1 is DFQATT and CDR2 is SNEGSKA in the germline V gene (reference sequence). V lost 3 bases to trimming and J lost 0 bases; unmatched junction nucleotides: 3. The CDR3 has 16 residues. CDR3 sequence: CSARGLAGRSTDTQYF. The DNA for the CDR3 is TGCAGTGCTAGGGGACTAGCGGGGAGGAGCACAGATACGCAGTATTTT.

This clonotype was picked up a small number of times. V usage is TRBV12-3 or TRBV12-4 and J usage is TRBJ2-1; a possible D gene is TRBD2 (5 bases). The CDR3 is 15 amino acids. V dropped 6 bases and J dropped 0 bases, with 12 bases sitting between them. In nucleotides, the CDR3 is TGTGCCAGCAGGATGGGAGTGAGCTCCTACAATGAGCAGTTCTTC. This sequence encodes CASRMGVSSYNEQFF.